The 5 T cell receptor beta chains in this list originate from one sample, sequenced in a study of cytomegalovirus exposure and HLA in healthy donors. 13 Jbeta primers and 60 Vbeta primers were used for the PCR. Sequencing used immunoSEQ multiplex PCR; TCRdb keeps in-frame clones, though not all of them. The data show tens of thousands of clones, about three quarters seen once. Sequencing was done on a sample of PBMCs. The receptor set was obtained from a woman aged 40-49 years in good health and CMV-seropositive.

The chain couples TRBV10-3 to TRBJ2-7; no reliable D call. CDR3 size: 12 residues. Trimming pared 4 bases from V and 2 bases from J, leaving 6 bases between. The germline CDR1 and CDR2 sequences are ENHRY and SYGVKD. The CDR3 region is CAISGSAYEQYF. The CDR3 DNA follows: TGTGCCATCAGTGGGAGCGCCTACGAGCAGTACTTC.

The chain uses TRBV2 and TRBJ1-5; 10 nucleotides match TRBD1. Germline CDR1 reads SNHLY; CDR2 reads FYNNEI. The CDR3 has 17 amino acids. The V segment lost 8 bases and the J segment 2 bases; nucleotides outside the gene matches: 12. CDR3 sequence: CASSTEDRGLGNQPQHF. CDR3 DNA sequence: TGTGCCAGCTCCACCGAAGACAGGGGGCTGGGCAATCAGCCCCAGCATTTT.

The chain uses TRBV21-1 and TRBJ1-4; TRBD1, the table's D call, lacks a check against the DNA. TRBV21-1 represents a pseudogene. The CDR3 sequence is 18 residues long. The CDR3 sequence: CASSTPTGPEDLNEKLFF. For the CDR3, the DNA is TGTGCCAGCAGCACACCGACAGGGCCCGAGGACCTTAATGAAAAACTGTTTTTT.

This chain connects TRBV7-2 to TRBJ1-2; D is uncertain. V was shortened by 5 bases and J by 4 bases, with 11 bases between the two germline ends. The CDR3 is 13 residues long. The germline gives CDR1 SGHTA, CDR2 FQGNSA. The CDR3 sequence: CASSPFGAYGYTF. The CDR3 coding sequence is TGTGCCAGCAGCCCCTTCGGTGCCTATGGCTACACCTTC.

The chain joins TRBV6-5 to TRBJ2-2; a weak D match, TRBD2 (7 bases). The germline gives CDR1 MNHEY, CDR2 SVGAGI. The CDR3 loop spans 14 amino acids. Trimming pared 6 bases from V and 10 bases from J, leaving 18 bases between. CDR3 DNA: TGTGCCAGCAGCCCCGGGGGGCTCGGGGTGGAGCTGTTTTTT. This gives the protein CASSPGGLGVELFF.